Below are 8 T cell receptor beta chains sequenced from a single sample in a study of sequential checkpoint blockade in melanoma. Treatment of the sample: randomized to nivolumab then ipilimumab (arm A) or the reverse (arm B). TCRdb keeps only in-frame clones here, not all; method: immunoSEQ multiplex PCR. The repertoire consists of approximately 21,000 clones, with roughly 80% occurring once and the leading ten covering 9.5% to 13%. The source was CD8+ T cells sorted from blood (inferred from file names), collected from a patient given nivolumab and ipilimumab in sequence. The source is a human donor with melanoma.

This sequence joins TRBV9 and TRBJ2-1; TRBD1 might be the D (6 bases). V was clipped by 3 bases and J by 8 bases, with 12 bases between them. The CDR3 sequence is 13 residues long. Germline CDR1 reads SGDLS; CDR2 reads YYNGEE. CDR3 loop: CASSEGQSHEQFF. Written as DNA, the CDR3 is TGTGCCAGCAGCGAAGGACAGTCCCATGAGCAGTTCTTC.

The V call is TRBV28, the J call TRBJ2-7; 13 positions match TRBD2. The V gene's germline CDR1 is MDHEN and CDR2 SYDVKM. This CDR3 comprises 15 residues. V lost 6 bases, J lost 3 bases, and 5 bases stayed unmatched. The CDR3, as DNA: TGTGCCAGCAGGCTGACTAGCGGGAGGCTCTACGAGCAGTACTTC. Its protein is CASRLTSGRLYEQYF.

The rearrangement uses TRBV4-1 and TRBJ2-7; D perhaps matches TRBD1 (6 bases). V was shortened by 5 bases and J by 4 bases, with 18 bases between the two germline ends. The CDR3 has 15 amino acids. In germline, CDR1 is MGHRA, CDR2 YSYEKL. CDR3 region: CASSFDRQGPYEQYF. Here the CDR3 DNA reads TGCGCCAGCAGCTTCGACAGGCAGGGTCCTTACGAGCAGTACTTC.

This clone was counted a single time. V usage is TRBV19 and J usage is TRBJ1-4; 9 positions match TRBD1. The CDR3 length is 15 residues. Per germline, CDR1 LNHDA and CDR2 SQIVND (reference sequence). The ends lost 8 bases at V and 8 bases at J; junction bases unmatched: 12. The CDR3 loop reads CASRKPGDRVEKLFF. As DNA, the CDR3 is TGTGCCAGTCGTAAGCCAGGGGACAGGGTCGAAAAACTGTTTTTT.

V is TRBV2 and J is TRBJ2-7; a possible D gene is TRBD1 (6 bases). The CDR3 runs 15 residues. Trimming stripped 7 bases from V and 0 bases from J, with 16 bases between. In germline, CDR1 is SNHLY, CDR2 FYNNEI. CDR3 region: CASIPGRGSSYEQYF. CDR3 coding DNA: TGTGCCAGCATCCCGGGCAGGGGATCCTCCTACGAGCAGTACTTC. Full variable domain (missing parts from reference TRBV2 and TRBJ2-7): EPEVTQTPSHQVTQMGQEVILRCVPISNHLYFYWYRQILGQKVEFLVSFYNNEISEKSEIFDDQFSVERPDGSNFTLKIRSTKLEDSAMYFCASIPGRGSSYEQYFGPGTRLTVT.

The CDR3 protein is CASSLKAGLWYNEQFF. For the CDR3, the DNA is TGTGCCAGCAGTTTAAAGGCAGGCCTCTGGTACAATGAGCAGTTCTTC. The chain uses TRBV27 and TRBJ2-1; D unresolved. The CDR3 is 16 residues long. The V and J ends lost 2 bases and 4 bases respectively, with 15 bases between them. The germline gives CDR1 MNHEY, CDR2 SMNVEV (reference sequence).

CDR3 protein: CASSSVDRVRLTNEKLFF. The CDR3 DNA is TGTGCCAGCAGTTCGGTGGACAGGGTTCGACTGACTAATGAAAAACTGTTTTTT. This sequence joins TRBV28 and TRBJ1-4, with 8 bases aligning to TRBD1. Germline trimming cut 4 bases from V and 2 bases from J; bases unmatched to any gene: 12. Germline-derived CDR1 and CDR2 are MDHEN and SYDVKM. This CDR3 region has 18 residues.

The chain recombines TRBV27 with TRBJ1-5; tentatively, D is TRBD1 (5 bases). The V end lost 2 bases, the J end lost 3 bases, and 8 bases lay between the germline ends. Germline CDR1 and CDR2: MNHEY and SMNVEV (reference sequence). The CDR3 covers 14 residues. CDR3 sequence (DNA): TGTGCCAGCAGTTTAGGGGCAGACAATCAGCCCCAGCATTTT. Protein sequence: CASSLGADNQPQHF.